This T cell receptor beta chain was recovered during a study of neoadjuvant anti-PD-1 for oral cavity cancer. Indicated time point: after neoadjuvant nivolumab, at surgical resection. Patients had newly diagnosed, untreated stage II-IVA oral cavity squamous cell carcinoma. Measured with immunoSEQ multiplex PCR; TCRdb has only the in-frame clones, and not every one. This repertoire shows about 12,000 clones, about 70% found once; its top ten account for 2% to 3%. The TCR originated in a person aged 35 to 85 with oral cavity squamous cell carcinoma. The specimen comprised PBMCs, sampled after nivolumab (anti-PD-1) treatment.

The CDR3 coding sequence is TGTGCCAGCAGTTTATACCAGGGATACGAGCAGTACTTC. The encoded protein is CASSLYQGYEQYF. This rearrangement joins TRBV28 to TRBJ2-7, with D possibly matching TRBD1 (5 bases). The ends were cut back, 1 base at V and 4 bases at J, with 8 bases in the middle. This CDR3 comprises 13 residues. Germline V CDR1 and CDR2: MDHEN, SYDVKM. The variable domain in full, with the rest retrieved from reference TRBV28 and TRBJ2-7, is DVKVTQSSRYLVKRTGEKVFLECVQDMDHENMFWYRQDPGLGLRLIYFSYDVKMKEKGDIPEGYSVSREKKERFSLILESASTNQTSMYLCASSLYQGYEQYFGPGTRLTVT.